This TCR beta chain was found in a study of cytomegalovirus exposure and HLA in healthy donors. PCR was performed using 60 Vbeta and 13 Jbeta primers. Using immunoSEQ multiplex PCR, the repertoire was profiled, and TCRdb retains in-frame clones only, with some absent. The sample contains approximately 240,000 clones, approximately 80% of which appear only once. With 0 bases clipped from V and 3 bases from J, the junction kept 5 bases outside the gene matches. This CDR3 is 16 amino acids long. Germline CDR1 is KGHSH and CDR2 is LQKENI. The TCR was taken from a woman in her forties in good health and CMV-seronegative. This chain joins TRBV18 and TRBJ2-1, with 7 nucleotides matching TRBD1. What was sequenced was PBMCs. CDR3 residues: CASSPPSSGGYNEQFF. The CDR3 region has the DNA TGTGCCAGCTCACCACCGTCATCAGGGGGCTACAATGAGCAGTTCTTC.